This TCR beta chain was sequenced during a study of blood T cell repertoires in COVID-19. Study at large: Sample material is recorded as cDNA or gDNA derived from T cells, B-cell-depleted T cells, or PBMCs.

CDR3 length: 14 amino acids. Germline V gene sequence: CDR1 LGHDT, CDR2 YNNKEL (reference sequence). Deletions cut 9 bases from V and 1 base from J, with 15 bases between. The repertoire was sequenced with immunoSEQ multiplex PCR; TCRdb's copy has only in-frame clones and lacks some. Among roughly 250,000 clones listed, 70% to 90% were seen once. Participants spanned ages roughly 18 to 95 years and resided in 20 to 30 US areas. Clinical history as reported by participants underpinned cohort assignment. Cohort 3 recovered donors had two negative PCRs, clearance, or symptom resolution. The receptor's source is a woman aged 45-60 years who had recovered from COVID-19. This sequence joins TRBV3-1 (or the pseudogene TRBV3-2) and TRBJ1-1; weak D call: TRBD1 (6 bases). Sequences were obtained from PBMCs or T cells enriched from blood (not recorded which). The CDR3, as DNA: TGTGCCAGTGCCCGGGACAAGGGGAACACTGAAGCTTTCTTT. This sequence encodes CASARDKGNTEAFF.